This T cell receptor beta chain was obtained from a study of CD8 T cells in Susac syndrome. The RNA, roughly 0.45 to 1 ug, was put through reverse transcription using random hexamers. Using its own MiXCR run on the immunoSEQ multiplex PCR reads, TCRdb lists one record per CDR3 protein. This table has about 140,000 distinct CDR3 sequences, around 94% appearing once. V lost 0 bases and J 0 bases, leaving 15 bases between the germline ends. Per germline, CDR1 DFQATT and CDR2 SNEGSKA (reference sequence). The CDR3 is made up of 18 amino acids. CD8+ and CD4+ T cells were negatively isolated; TEMRA cells were FACS-enriched.

This chain joins TRBV20-1 and TRBJ2-6; D possibly matches TRBD1 or TRBD2 (5 bases each). This sequence originates from a human donor in good health. Sequencing was carried out using CD8+ T cells from PBMCs. The CDR3 sequence is CSARDPGPFTSGANVLTF. For the CDR3, the DNA is TGCAGTGCTAGAGATCCGGGGCCTTTTACCTCTGGGGCCAACGTCCTGACTTTC.